This T cell receptor (beta chain) appears in the sequencing data of a study of cytomegalovirus exposure and HLA in healthy donors. Findings of the study overall: In most subjects, TCR beta sequences reportedly gave accurate predictions of HLA-A and HLA-B alleles. TCR beta V- and J-gene trimming was later associated with a missense DCLRE1C variant.

Primers: 60 Vbeta forward and 13 Jbeta reverse. Generated by immunoSEQ multiplex PCR, the TCRdb table keeps only in-frame clones and is missing some. The sample lists roughly 180,000 clones, about 79% occurring once. The CDR3 has 14 residues. V lost 0 bases to trimming and J lost 3 bases, with 9 bases between them. Germline CDR1 and CDR2: KGHSH and LQKENI. Comments on this clone: What it binds is unknown.

This clonotype was obtained from a female donor in good health and CMV-seronegative. The sample was PBMCs. The chain has TRBV18 and TRBJ2-7; a possible D gene is TRBD1 (5 bases). The CDR3 spells CASSPPQGNYEQYF. CDR3 coding DNA: TGTGCCAGCTCACCACCCCAGGGTAACTACGAGCAGTACTTC.